The 29 T cell receptor beta chains below come from one sample, sequenced in a study of cytomegalovirus exposure and HLA in healthy donors. Amplification used 60 Vbeta primers and 13 Jbeta primers. The repertoire was sequenced with immunoSEQ multiplex PCR; TCRdb's copy has only in-frame clones and lacks some. The repertoire holds some 110,000 clones, approximately 76% seen once, with about 5.4% in the top ten. Sequenced input: PBMCs. These receptors all stem from a woman aged 18 to 35 in good health and CMV-seropositive.

In this sample, this clone turned up a few times. Germline is not matched at one junction end, which may reflect a read error. This rearrangement joins TRBV25-1 to TRBJ2-7, with D possibly TRBD1 on 6 matching bases. Germline assignment: CDR1 MGHDK and CDR2 SYGVNS. CDR3 length equals 11 residues. The CDR3 bases are TGTGCCAGCAGTGAAGAAGGCAGGGGCTTCTTC. Protein product: CASSEEGRGFF.

DNA of the CDR3: TGTGCCAGCAGCGCTGGGCGGGATCCCTACAATGAGCAGTTCTTC. Protein product: CASSAGRDPYNEQFF. This chain links TRBV2 with TRBJ2-1, with D possibly matching TRBD2 (6 bases). V gave up 6 bases and J gave up 2 bases, with 14 bases separating them. Germline loops: CDR1 SNHLY, CDR2 FYNNEI. The CDR3 runs 15 residues.

V is TRBV4-1 and J is TRBJ2-3; 11 positions match TRBD2. Germline V gene sequence: CDR1 MGHRA, CDR2 YSYEKL. The CDR3 extends over 18 amino acids. The V gene end was trimmed by 0 bases and the J gene end by 3 bases; junction bases not matched to a gene: 8. The CDR3 DNA is TGCGCCAGCAGCCAAGAAAATCCGGGACTAGCGGCGACAGATACGCAGTATTTT. It yields the protein CASSQENPGLAATDTQYF.

This chain uses TRBV5-1 with TRBJ1-6; possibly TRBD1 for D (5 bases). Trimming took off 2 bases at V and 9 bases at J, with 18 bases between the two ends. CDR3 length equals 16 residues. Germline loops: CDR1 SGHRS, CDR2 YFSETQ. As DNA, the CDR3 is TGCGCCAGCAGCTTCTTTACGGCGGGGGGTATTTCACCCCTCCACTTT. It codes for CASSFFTAGGISPLHF. Supplemented by reference TRBV5-1 and TRBJ1-6, the full variable domain reads KAGVTQTPRYLIKTRGQQVTLSCSPISGHRSVSWYQQTPGQGLQFLFEYFSETQRNKGNFPGRFSGRQFSNSRSEMNVSTLELGDSALYLCASSFFTAGGISPLHFGNGTRLTVT.

The J gene is TRBJ2-7, the V gene TRBV11-3; D is unclear. The germline V gene encodes CDR1 SGHNT and CDR2 YENEEA. This CDR3 spans 14 amino acids. The V gene lost 3 bases and the J gene lost 1 base, with 10 bases spanning the gap. CDR3 amino acids: CASSFGLVSYEQYF. The CDR3 region has the DNA TGTGCCAGCAGCTTTGGCCTAGTTTCCTACGAGCAGTACTTC.

The genes are TRBV11-3 and TRBJ2-7, with 9 bases aligning to TRBD1. The CDR3 contains 15 residues. Looked up from germline, CDR1 is SGHNT and CDR2 is YENEEA. The V segment lost 5 bases and the J segment 3 bases; nucleotides outside the gene matches: 8. Here the CDR3 reads CASSTQQGAYYEQYF. The DNA of the CDR3 is TGTGCCAGCAGCACACAACAGGGGGCCTACTACGAGCAGTACTTC.

J is TRBJ2-1 and V is TRBV4-1; 7 positions agree with TRBD1. Per germline, CDR1 MGHRA and CDR2 YSYEKL. V lost 4 bases to trimming and J lost 5 bases; unmatched junction nucleotides: 11. The CDR3 is made up of 16 amino acids. CDR3: CASSPRDRKPNNEQFF. In DNA, the CDR3 is TGCGCCAGCAGCCCACGGGACAGAAAACCTAACAATGAGCAGTTCTTC.

The J gene is TRBJ2-6, the V gene TRBV4-2, with TRBD2 matching 7 bases. This CDR3 contains 18 residues. Germline CDR1 LGHNA, CDR2 YNFKEQ. The J segment lost 0 bases and the V segment lost 2 bases, leaving 7 bases of the junction unmatched. CDR3 DNA: TGTGCCAGCAGCCAATTTAGCGGGTATGGCTCTGGGGCCAACGTCCTGACTTTC. It encodes CASSQFSGYGSGANVLTF.

The chain is built from TRBV28 and TRBJ2-7; 7 positions match TRBD2. The CDR3 covers 15 residues. V trimming: 4 bases; J trimming: 4 bases; junction bases outside the gene matches: 10. Germline CDR1 is MDHEN and CDR2 is SYDVKM. The CDR3 loop is CASSSRGSKGYEQYF. CDR3 sequence (DNA): TGTGCCAGCAGTTCTCGCGGGAGTAAAGGGTACGAGCAGTACTTC.

The chain couples TRBV6-5 to TRBJ2-7, with D possibly TRBD2 on 5 matching bases. Trimming removed 6 bases from V and 5 bases from J, with 14 bases in between. The CDR3 is 13 residues long. Germline assignment: CDR1 MNHEY and CDR2 SVGAGI. The CDR3 DNA sequence: TGTGCCAGCAGGCAGCCGGGGAGTCACGAGCAGTACTTC. Residues: CASRQPGSHEQYF.

The chain combines TRBV28 with TRBJ1-5; D may be TRBD1 (5 bases). CDR1 MDHEN and CDR2 SYDVKM come from the germline V gene. Trimming pared 3 bases from V and 9 bases from J, leaving 12 bases between. This CDR3 comprises 13 residues. CDR3 nucleotides: TGTGCCAGCAGTTTTGAAGGGGTCAGGCCCCAGCATTTT. Translation gives CASSFEGVRPQHF.

The V call is TRBV9, the J call TRBJ2-1, with 8 bases lining up with TRBD2. Looked up from germline, CDR1 is SGDLS and CDR2 is YYNGEE. The CDR3 has 15 residues. J gave up 7 bases and V 3 bases, and 9 bases lay outside the gene matches. The CDR3 reads CASSGGLARANEQFF. The CDR3 nucleotides read TGTGCCAGCAGCGGAGGACTAGCCCGAGCAAATGAGCAGTTCTTC.

This clone has just a few counts. The genes are TRBV9 and TRBJ1-1, with 9 nucleotides matching TRBD1. J was trimmed by 1 base and V by 4 bases; bases with no gene match: 5. Germline V gives CDR1 SGDLS, CDR2 YYNGEE. The CDR3 runs 15 residues. The CDR3: CASSPGQGQNTEAFF. The CDR3 coding sequence is TGTGCCAGCAGCCCCGGACAGGGGCAGAACACTGAAGCTTTCTTT.

The rearrangement uses TRBV10-3 and TRBJ1-2; 7 positions match TRBD1. After removal of 7 bases from V and 7 bases from J, the junction contained 6 bases not matched to a gene. Looked up from germline, CDR1 is ENHRY and CDR2 is SYGVKD. The CDR3 sequence is 12 residues long. The CDR3 sequence is CAITATGSGYTF. CDR3 DNA sequence: TGTGCCATCACCGCGACAGGGAGTGGCTACACCTTC.

DNA of the CDR3: TGTGCCAGTAGCCTAGTTACAGGGGAGGCTGGCAATCAGCCCCAGCATTTT. Amino acid sequence: CASSLVTGEAGNQPQHF. J is TRBJ1-5 and V is TRBV19; TRBD1 aligns across 7 bases. The CDR3 extends over 17 amino acids. After removal of 6 bases from V and 2 bases from J, the junction contained 13 bases not matched to a gene. Germline CDR1 and CDR2: LNHDA and SQIVND (reference sequence). Full variable domain (rest looked up from reference TRBV19 and TRBJ1-5): DGGITQSPKYLFRKEGQNVTLSCEQNLNHDAMYWYRQDPGQGLRLIYYSQIVNDFQKGDIAEGYSVSREKKESFPLTVTSAQKNPTAFYLCASSLVTGEAGNQPQHFGDGTRLSIL.

V is TRBV6-5 and J is TRBJ2-2; 7 nucleotides agree with TRBD2. The CDR3 totals 14 residues. Germline V gene data show CDR1 as MNHEY and CDR2 as SVGAGI. V was pared by 5 bases and J by 5 bases, with 5 bases of the junction left unmatched. This chain's CDR3 is CASSGAGETGELFF. CDR3 DNA: TGTGCCAGCAGTGGGGCGGGAGAGACCGGGGAGCTGTTTTTT.

This chain joins TRBV5-1 and TRBJ2-1; D might be TRBD2 (5 bases). Trimming took off 0 bases at V and 4 bases at J, with 11 bases between the two ends. The CDR3 spans 15 residues. The germline V gene encodes CDR1 SGHRS and CDR2 YFSETQ. CDR3 in amino acids: CASSLGGVGYNEQFF. The CDR3 DNA is TGCGCCAGCAGCTTGGGGGGAGTGGGGTACAATGAGCAGTTCTTC.

This clone appeared once. The chain recombines TRBV5-1 with TRBJ2-7, with D maybe TRBD2 (5 bases). The CDR3 consists of 13 residues. The ends were cut back, 0 bases at V and 4 bases at J, with 8 bases in the middle. CDR1 SGHRS and CDR2 YFSETQ come from the germline V gene. The CDR3 region has the DNA TGCGCCAGCAGCTTGGGACCGGGATACGAGCAGTACTTC. Its protein is CASSLGPGYEQYF.

CDR3 residues: CATSRDLPGQGGNEQFF. The CDR3 nucleotides are TGTGCCACCAGCAGAGATCTACCAGGACAGGGGGGAAATGAGCAGTTCTTC. The chain uses TRBV15 and TRBJ2-1, with 10 bases identical to TRBD1. Trimming at V came to 0 bases and at J to 7 bases, leaving 9 bases not matched to a gene. This CDR3 is built from 17 residues. Germline V lookup: CDR1 LNHNV, CDR2 YYDKDF (reference sequence).

Turning to this clone: One end of the junction is discordant with germline, which a read error may explain. The chain couples TRBV19 to TRBJ1-5, with 9 bases fitting TRBD1. The CDR3 is made up of 14 amino acids. Germline V gene lookup returns CDR1 LNHDA and CDR2 SQIVND (reference sequence). CDR3 DNA: TGTGCCAGTAGTAGAGAGGGACAGGGTCAGCCCCAGAATTTT. Its protein product is CASSREGQGQPQNF.

This rearrangement joins TRBV6-6 to TRBJ2-7; D is ambiguous. CDR3 length: 12 amino acids. Per the germline V gene, CDR1 is MNHNY and CDR2 is SVGAGI (reference sequence). The V end lost 2 bases, the J end lost 6 bases, and 8 bases lay between the germline ends. In DNA form, the CDR3 reads TGTGCCAGCAGTTACCTTCTGTCCGAGCAGTACTTC. It encodes CASSYLLSEQYF.

This chain connects TRBV2 to TRBJ2-3, with D perhaps matching TRBD1 (6 bases). CDR3 size: 16 residues. Trimming removed 4 bases at V and 0 bases at J, with 14 bases between. Germline CDR1 and CDR2: SNHLY and FYNNEI. The CDR3 sequence is CASSVLGAFSTDTQYF. In DNA form, the CDR3 reads TGTGCCAGCAGTGTTTTGGGGGCTTTTAGCACAGATACGCAGTATTTT.

The V call is TRBV4-1, the J call TRBJ2-7, with TRBD1 identical over 7 bases. The CDR3 spans 15 residues. V lost 3 bases and J lost 1; bases outside the gene matches: 6. CDR1 MGHRA and CDR2 YSYEKL come from the germline V gene. The CDR3 nucleotides read TGCGCCAGCAGCCAGGCGACAGGGCGTTCCTACGAGCAGTACTTC. Its translation: CASSQATGRSYEQYF.

The chain has TRBV10-3 and TRBJ2-5; 11 bases fit TRBD2. With V trimmed by 0 bases and J by 5 bases, 5 bases remained unmatched. Germline assignment: CDR1 ENHRY and CDR2 SYGVKD. The CDR3 length is 16 residues. In DNA form, the CDR3 reads TGTGCCATCAGTGAGTCGGGACTAGCGGTTCGCGAGACCCAGTACTTC. The encoded protein is CAISESGLAVRETQYF.

The genes are TRBV5-6 and TRBJ1-3; maybe TRBD1 (5 bases). CDR1 is SGHDT and CDR2 is YYEEEE in the germline V gene. CDR3 length: 16 amino acids. V was pared by 4 bases and J by 2 bases, with 16 bases between. In nucleotides, the CDR3 is TGTGCCAGCAGCACCGCGTGGGGGGGGACTGGAAACACCATATATTTT. Amino acids: CASSTAWGGTGNTIYF.

The chain couples TRBV19 to TRBJ2-5; the D is unclear. The V end lost 5 bases, the J end lost 5 bases, and 9 bases lay between the germline ends. Germline CDR1 LNHDA, CDR2 SQIVND (reference sequence). This CDR3 region has 12 residues. CDR3 sequence reads: CASSLGWETQYF. CDR3 coding DNA: TGTGCCAGTAGTTTGGGCTGGGAGACCCAGTACTTC.

The J gene is TRBJ1-1, the V gene TRBV18; 8 positions agree with TRBD1. The CDR3 contains 14 residues. CDR1 is KGHSH and CDR2 is LQKENI in the germline V gene. V shed 3 bases and J 5 bases; nucleotides not matched to a gene: 5. CDR3 coding DNA: TGTGCCAGCTCACCGGGACAGGATGGGACTGAAGCTTTCTTT. It is translated as CASSPGQDGTEAFF.

The chain uses TRBV27 and TRBJ2-1; TRBD1 agrees at 7 bases. The CDR3 totals 16 residues. Germline V gene lookup returns CDR1 MNHEY and CDR2 SMNVEV (reference sequence). V lost 6 bases and J lost 0; bases outside the gene matches: 8. CDR3: CASRGAQGTSYNEQFF. The CDR3 DNA reads TGTGCCAGCAGAGGAGCACAGGGGACCTCCTACAATGAGCAGTTCTTC.

The V and J genes are TRBV28 and TRBJ1-5; 7 positions match TRBD1. The V and J ends lost 6 bases and 2 bases, in that order; junction bases with no gene match: 7. Germline CDR1 is MDHEN and CDR2 is SYDVKM. There are 15 residues in the CDR3. The CDR3 bases are TGTGCCAGCAGCCAGGGGGGCTTAGGCAATCAGCCCCAGCATTTT. It specifies CASSQGGLGNQPQHF.